These 5 T cell receptor beta chains were sequenced from one sample in a study of OX40 agonist ivuxolimab in advanced cancers. Sequencing used immunoSEQ multiplex PCR; TCRdb keeps in-frame clones, though not all of them. Altogether tens of thousands of clones are present, approximately 95% being singletons, with the ten largest covering almost 25%. Sequencing used CD4+ or CD8+ T cells sorted from blood, obtained in a trial of the OX40 agonist ivuxolimab. The receptors come from an adult with an advanced solid tumor such as melanoma, head and neck, liver or kidney cancer.

The chain employs TRBV7-9 and TRBJ2-3; tentative D call: TRBD2 (6 bases). CDR3 length equals 17 residues. V was shortened by 3 bases and J by 3 bases, with 19 bases between the two germline ends. Germline lookup yields CDR1 SEHNR and CDR2 FQNEAQ (reference sequence). The CDR3 loop reads CASSFSVSGEVTDTQYF. CDR3 nucleotides: TGTGCCAGCAGCTTTTCCGTTTCTGGGGAGGTGACAGATACGCAGTATTTT.

The V and J genes are TRBV7-7 and TRBJ2-7; TRBD1 matches at 9 bases. Germline loops: CDR1 SSHAT, CDR2 FNYEAQ (reference sequence). The CDR3 loop spans 15 amino acids. V shed 5 bases and J 1 base; nucleotides not matched to a gene: 6. The CDR3 spells CASSPSDRGSYEQYF. DNA for the CDR3: TGTGCCAGCAGCCCTTCGGACAGGGGATCCTACGAGCAGTACTTC.

The chain employs TRBV14 and TRBJ2-3, with 11 bases matching TRBD2. The CDR3 runs to 15 residues. V gave up 3 bases and J gave up 5 bases; unmatched junction bases: 4. Germline assignment: CDR1 SGHDN and CDR2 FVKESK. CDR3 DNA: TGTGCCAGCAGCCAGGGACTAGCGGAATTAGATACGCAGTATTTT. It is translated as CASSQGLAELDTQYF.

The chain links TRBV5-1 to TRBJ2-7; 13 bases fit TRBD2. The V gene's germline CDR1 is SGHRS and CDR2 YFSETQ. Trimming cost V 4 bases and J 2 bases; bases outside gene matches: 3. CDR3 length equals 15 residues. CDR3 DNA: TGCGCCAGCAGCCCCGGACTAGCGGGGGCCTACGAGCAGTACTTC. Residues: CASSPGLAGAYEQYF.

The chain joins TRBV13 to TRBJ2-7; D gene unclear. The V end was cut by 5 bases, the J end by 5 bases, with 19 bases between. Germline V lookup: CDR1 PRHDT, CDR2 FYEKMQ (reference sequence). This CDR3 spans 15 amino acids. CDR3 loop: CASSRGRALGNEQYF. CDR3 bases: TGTGCCAGCAGCCGCGGACGGGCCCTGGGGAACGAGCAGTACTTC.